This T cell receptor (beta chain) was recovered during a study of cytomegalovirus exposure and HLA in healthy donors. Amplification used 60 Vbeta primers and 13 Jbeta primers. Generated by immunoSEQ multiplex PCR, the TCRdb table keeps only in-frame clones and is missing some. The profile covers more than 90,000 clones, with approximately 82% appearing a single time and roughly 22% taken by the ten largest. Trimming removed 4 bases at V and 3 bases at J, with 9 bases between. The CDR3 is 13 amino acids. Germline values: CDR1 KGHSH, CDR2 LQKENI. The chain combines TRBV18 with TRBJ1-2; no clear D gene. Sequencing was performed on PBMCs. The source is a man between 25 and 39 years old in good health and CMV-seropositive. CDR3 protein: CASSLTSDYGYTF. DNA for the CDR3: TGTGCCAGCTCACTTACAAGCGACTATGGCTACACCTTC.